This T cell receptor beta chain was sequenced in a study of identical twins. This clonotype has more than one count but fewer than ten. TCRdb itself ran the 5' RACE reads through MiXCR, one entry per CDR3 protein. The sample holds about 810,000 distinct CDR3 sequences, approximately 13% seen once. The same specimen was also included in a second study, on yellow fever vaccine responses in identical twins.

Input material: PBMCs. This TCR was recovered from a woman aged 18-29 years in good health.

In DNA form, the CDR3 reads TGTGCCAGCAGTGAATATGGGGCCAACGTCCTGACTTTC. Its protein is CASSEYGANVLTF. The chain combines TRBV25-1 with TRBJ2-6, with unresolved D. The germline V gene encodes CDR1 MGHDK and CDR2 SYGVNS. V gave up 0 bases and J gave up 3 bases, with 0 bases separating them. There are 13 residues in the CDR3.